The 15 T cell receptor beta chains in this list originate from one sample, sequenced in a study of molecular identifiers for immune sequencing clone quantification. MiXCR was run by TCRdb on the PCR reads, yielding one entry per CDR3 protein. The repertoire holds 65,000 or so distinct CDR3 sequences, with less than 20% as singletons. The specimen was naive CD8+ T cells from blood, with Jurkat cell RNA spiked in. Subset meaning: FACS-sorted CD8+CD4-CCR7+CD45RA+ naive T cells. These receptors came from a human donor in good health. Some libraries in this study had Jurkat cell RNA spiked in.

For this clonotype: A read error may explain this, as a much larger clone is one base away. This chain joins TRBV27 and TRBJ2-7; TRBD2 aligns across 8 bases. The CDR3 is made up of 16 amino acids. CDR1 is MNHEY, CDR2 SMNVEV, per germline (reference sequence). The CDR3 nucleotides read TGTGCCAGCAGTCTTAGCGGGGTAGCGGGATCCTACGGGCAGTACTTC. Amino acid sequence: CASSLSGVAGSYGQYF.

The table lists this clonotype with many counts. The chain has TRBV6-1 and TRBJ2-7; D perhaps matches TRBD2 (6 bases). The CDR3 is 14 amino acids. V lost 3 bases and J lost 3, with 12 bases in between. Germline-derived CDR1 and CDR2 are MNHNS and SASEGT. The CDR3 coding sequence is TGTGCCAGCAGTGATCTGGCGGGATTCTACGAGCAGTACTTC. Its protein is CASSDLAGFYEQYF.

This clonotype occurred a few times. A much larger clone is a single base away; this may be a read error. The chain carries TRBV6-6 and TRBJ2-7; maybe TRBD2 (6 bases). Germline-derived CDR1 and CDR2 are MNHNY and SVGAGI (reference sequence). The CDR3 totals 17 residues. CDR3 coding DNA: TGTGCCAGCAGTTACTTGGGGGTTGCGGGACTTGACTACGAGCAGTCCTTC. Its protein is CASSYLGVAGLDYEQSF.

J is TRBJ2-7 and V is TRBV19, with D possibly being TRBD1 (7 bases). V gave up 5 bases and J gave up 0 bases, with 11 bases separating them. CDR1 LNHDA and CDR2 SQIVND come from the germline V gene (reference sequence). The CDR3 contains 14 residues. The DNA of the CDR3 is TGTGCCAGTAGTTGGCAGGGGGGCTCCTACGAGCAGTACTTC. Translation gives CASSWQGGSYEQYF.

This clonotype was found many times. The chain combines TRBV9 with TRBJ1-1; D might be TRBD1 (5 bases). V lost 0 bases, J lost 1 base, and 13 bases lay in between. The CDR3 contains 16 residues. Germline CDR1 SGDLS, CDR2 YYNGEE. Here the CDR3 reads CASSVGGRPANTEAFF. The CDR3 nucleotides are TGTGCCAGCAGCGTAGGGGGCAGGCCCGCGAACACTGAAGCTTTCTTT.

This clonotype showed up just a few times. The chain is built from TRBV29-1 and TRBJ2-7; the match to TRBD2 covers 9 bases. Germline V gene sequence: CDR1 SQVTM, CDR2 ANQGSEA. The CDR3 extends over 13 amino acids. The ends lost 6 bases at V and 0 bases at J; junction bases unmatched: 3. CDR3: CSVKTSGSYEQYF. CDR3 in DNA: TGCAGCGTGAAGACTAGCGGCTCCTACGAGCAGTACTTC.

V is TRBV6-5 and J is TRBJ1-2; no clear D. CDR3 length: 14 amino acids. Germline V gene sequence: CDR1 MNHEY, CDR2 SVGAGI. The V end was cut by 0 bases, the J end by 3 bases, with 8 bases between. The CDR3 loop is CASSYSGPYYGYTF. The CDR3 DNA reads TGTGCCAGCAGTTACTCTGGGCCGTACTATGGCTACACCTTC.

This clonotype was found many times. V gene TRBV11-2 combines with J gene TRBJ2-1; D perhaps matches TRBD1 (5 bases). CDR1 and CDR2 (germline): SGHAT, FQNNGV. Deletions cut 1 base from V and 0 bases from J, with 7 bases between. There are 15 residues in the CDR3. The CDR3 spells CASSLGQYSYNEQFF. Here the CDR3 DNA reads TGTGCCAGCAGCTTAGGACAGTACTCCTACAATGAGCAGTTCTTC.

In this sample, this clonotype turned up a few times. This may stem from a read error, because a much larger clone lies one nucleotide away. CDR3 DNA: TGTGCCAGCAGCTTATCCCCATGGACTAGCGGGATGGGGAATGGGCAGTTCTTC. Translation gives CASSLSPWTSGMGNGQFF. The rearrangement joins TRBV7-8 to TRBJ2-1; 12 bases match TRBD2. The CDR3 consists of 18 residues. Germline V lookup: CDR1 SGHVS, CDR2 FQNEAQ.

This clonotype was recorded many times. V and J are TRBV4-2 and TRBJ2-2; unclear D gene. CDR3 length equals 13 residues. V lost 3 bases and J lost 6, with 8 bases in between. Germline CDR1 LGHNA, CDR2 YNFKEQ. The CDR3 is CASSQGIAGELFF. CDR3 nucleotide sequence: TGTGCCAGCAGCCAGGGAATCGCCGGGGAGCTGTTTTTT.

The rearrangement uses TRBV20-1 and TRBJ2-4, with 7 nucleotides matching TRBD1. The CDR3 totals 14 residues. Germline V gene sequence: CDR1 DFQATT, CDR2 SNEGSKA (reference sequence). V shed 6 bases and J 6 bases; nucleotides not matched to a gene: 11. CDR3 bases: TGCAGTGCCTCTCATCGACAGGGAGCAAACATTCAGTACTTC. Its protein product is CSASHRQGANIQYF.

Ten or more counts support this clonotype. This chain connects TRBV4-1 to TRBJ2-7, with a possible D match to TRBD2 (5 bases). V was shortened by 0 bases and J by 3 bases, with 12 bases between the two germline ends. The CDR3 consists of 15 residues. Germline V gene sequence: CDR1 MGHRA, CDR2 YSYEKL. The CDR3 sequence: CASSQEPGTNYEQYF. The CDR3 nucleotides read TGCGCCAGCAGCCAAGAACCGGGAACCAACTACGAGCAGTACTTC.

The sample holds many counts of this clonotype. The chain couples TRBV4-1 to TRBJ2-7; D uncertain. This CDR3 has 15 residues. V was clipped by 1 base and J by 6 bases, with 16 bases between them. The germline V gene encodes CDR1 MGHRA and CDR2 YSYEKL. The CDR3 DNA is TGCGCCAGCAGCCAAGGCCCCTTTTACACTGCCGAGCAGTACTTC. It translates to CASSQGPFYTAEQYF.

The genes are TRBV27 and TRBJ2-2; no clear D gene. V was clipped by 4 bases and J by 1 base, with 4 bases between them. CDR1 MNHEY and CDR2 SMNVEV come from the germline V gene (reference sequence). The CDR3 totals 13 residues. This chain's CDR3 is CASSYQNTGELFF. CDR3 sequence (DNA): TGTGCCAGCAGTTACCAGAACACCGGGGAGCTGTTTTTT.

V usage is TRBV5-6 and J usage is TRBJ1-2, with a tentative D call TRBD1 (6 bases). Per the germline V gene, CDR1 is SGHDT and CDR2 is YYEEEE. The CDR3 runs to 15 residues. The V end was cut by 6 bases, the J end by 0 bases, with 15 bases between. The CDR3 nucleotides read TGTGCCAGCAACACTTGGACAGAAGCTAACTATGGCTACACCTTC. This encodes CASNTWTEANYGYTF.